The entry below gives a single TCR beta chain sequence along with its context. Deletions cut 6 bases from V and 8 bases from J, with 13 bases between. The CDR3 totals 13 residues. Germline-derived CDR1 and CDR2 are MDHEN and SYDVKM. Participants came from under 30 US areas, aged about 18 to 89 years. Some clones are missing from TCRdb's copy, which holds only in-frame ones; the method was immunoSEQ multiplex PCR. The profile shows some 320,000 clones, 85% of them singletons. This sample is part of a study of blood T cell repertoires in COVID-19. The clonotype comes from a woman in her thirties who had been exposed to COVID-19. The sample comprised PBMCs or T cells enriched from blood (not recorded which). J is TRBJ1-4 and V is TRBV28, with D uncertain. The CDR3 DNA reads as TGTGCCAGCAGCAGTGTCGGGGAAGAAAAACTGTTTTTT. Translating gives CASSSVGEEKLFF.